These 13 T cell receptor beta chains came from one sample sequenced in a study of T cell responses to AZD1222 COVID-19 vaccine. Sequenced by immunoSEQ multiplex PCR; TCRdb stores in-frame clones only, minus some. This table has tens of thousands of clones, around 85% appearing once. The sample consisted of peripheral blood, taken on day 0 of MenACWY control vaccination. The receptors come from an adult in good health.

The rearrangement uses TRBV2 and TRBJ1-5; 8 bases agree with TRBD1. From germline, CDR1 is SNHLY and CDR2 FYNNEI. The trim removed 4 bases at V and 4 bases at J, leaving 6 bases unmatched. The CDR3 consists of 15 residues. The CDR3 spells CASSGQGIANQPQHF. The DNA of the CDR3 is TGTGCCAGCAGTGGACAGGGGATTGCAAATCAGCCCCAGCATTTT.

CDR3 sequence: CAWSVIVFGHNTGELFF. The CDR3, as DNA: TGTGCCTGGAGTGTAATTGTCTTCGGACATAACACCGGGGAGCTGTTTTTT. The genes are TRBV30 and TRBJ2-2, with D possibly matching TRBD1 (5 bases). V lost 0 bases to trimming and J lost 2 bases, with 16 bases between them. The germline CDR1 and CDR2 sequences are GTSNPN and SVGIG (reference sequence). The CDR3 has 17 residues.

The V call is TRBV15, the J call TRBJ1-5; TRBD1 might be the D (6 bases). V dropped 5 bases and J dropped 6 bases, with 14 bases sitting between them. The CDR3 is made up of 14 amino acids. CDR1 is LNHNV, CDR2 YYDKDF, per germline (reference sequence). The CDR3 is CATSGTGSRQPQHF. CDR3 in DNA: TGTGCCACCAGCGGTACAGGGTCGCGTCAGCCCCAGCATTTT.

J is TRBJ1-1 and V is TRBV20-1; no clear D gene. The ends were cut back, 4 bases at V and 7 bases at J, with 7 bases in the middle. The CDR3 consists of 10 residues. CDR1 is DFQATT, CDR2 SNEGSKA, per germline (reference sequence). The CDR3 DNA sequence: TGCAGTGCTAAGCATAATGAAGCTTTCTTT. Its protein product is CSAKHNEAFF.

This clone has just one count. The chain has TRBV28 and TRBJ1-1; 8 bases line up with TRBD1. The V gene's germline CDR1 is MDHEN and CDR2 SYDVKM. J lost 4 bases, V lost 2 bases, and 6 bases had no gene match. The CDR3 loop spans 15 amino acids. The CDR3 DNA follows: TGTGCCAGCAGTTTAATGGACAGGGAGGTCACTGAAGCTTTCTTT. This encodes CASSLMDREVTEAFF. The full variable domain, completed using reference TRBV28 and TRBJ1-1, is DVKVTQSSRYLVKRTGEKVFLECVQDMDHENMFWYRQDPGLGLRLIYFSYDVKMKEKGDIPEGYSVSREKKERFSLILESASTNQTSMYLCASSLMDREVTEAFFGQGTRLTVV.

The V call is TRBV5-4, the J call TRBJ2-7; 11 bases agree with TRBD2. This CDR3 has 18 residues. V trimming: 4 bases; J trimming: 6 bases; junction bases outside the gene matches: 18. Germline assignment: CDR1 SGHNT and CDR2 YYREEE (reference sequence). CDR3 DNA sequence: TGTGCCAGCAGCCCGCCGGGACTAGCGGCCCGCCGGTTGGGCGAGCAGTACTTC. Protein product: CASSPPGLAARRLGEQYF.

This clone was found once. This rearrangement joins TRBV30 to TRBJ1-5; tentatively, D is TRBD1 (5 bases). The CDR3 covers 14 residues. Germline CDR1 reads GTSNPN; CDR2 reads SVGIG (reference sequence). V was trimmed by 2 bases and J by 2 bases, leaving 10 bases between them. The CDR3 region is CAWSLDSRNQPQHF. The CDR3 DNA is TGTGCCTGGAGTCTAGACAGTCGCAATCAGCCCCAGCATTTT.

V and J are TRBV4-2 and TRBJ2-5; a possible D gene is TRBD1 (5 bases). CDR3 length equals 14 residues. The V end lost 0 bases, the J end lost 7 bases, and 12 bases lay between the germline ends. CDR1 is LGHNA and CDR2 is YNFKEQ in the germline V gene. Written as DNA, the CDR3 is TGTGCCAGCAGCCAAGATCAGGGTTGGGGGACCCAGTACTTC. Amino acid sequence: CASSQDQGWGTQYF.

This clone was observed a single time. V gene TRBV2 combines with J gene TRBJ1-5; 8 bases align to TRBD1. This CDR3 is 13 amino acids long. Germline trimming cut 5 bases from V and 7 bases from J; bases unmatched to any gene: 4. Germline-derived CDR1 and CDR2 are SNHLY and FYNNEI. CDR3 sequence: CASSWTGSQPQHF. The CDR3 nucleotides read TGTGCCAGCAGTTGGACAGGGTCACAGCCCCAGCATTTT.

This chain joins TRBV7-2 and TRBJ2-3, with 7 bases lining up with TRBD2. Germline V gene data show CDR1 as SGHTA and CDR2 as FQGNSA. This CDR3 contains 17 residues. J was trimmed by 6 bases and V by 1 base; bases with no gene match: 13. DNA of the CDR3: TGTGCCAGCAGCTTAGGTCTAGCGGCCAATTTCGGGGATACGCAGTATTTT. Its translation: CASSLGLAANFGDTQYF.

The chain is built from TRBV6-5 and TRBJ2-7; 7 bases agree with TRBD2. The CDR3 contains 13 residues. V dropped 0 bases and J dropped 6; count of bases not matched to a gene: 2. Germline CDR1 MNHEY, CDR2 SVGAGI. CDR3 in amino acids: CASSYSGTTEQYF. The CDR3 DNA sequence: TGTGCCAGCAGTTACTCGGGGACTACCGAGCAGTACTTC.

V gene TRBV18 combines with J gene TRBJ1-5; D is uncertain. The CDR3 runs 13 residues. Trimming removed 2 bases from V and 5 bases from J, with 7 bases in between. In germline, CDR1 is KGHSH, CDR2 LQKENI. CDR3 nucleotide sequence: TGTGCCAGCTCACCAGGGAGGGATCAGCCCCAGCATTTT. Translation gives CASSPGRDQPQHF.

V usage is TRBV14 and J usage is TRBJ1-3; no clear D. This CDR3 is 14 amino acids long. Germline V gene sequence: CDR1 SGHDN, CDR2 FVKESK. The V and J ends lost 2 bases and 4 bases respectively, with 9 bases between them. CDR3 sequence: CASSQLGSGNTIYF. CDR3 nucleotides: TGTGCCAGCAGCCAACTGGGATCCGGAAACACCATATATTTT.